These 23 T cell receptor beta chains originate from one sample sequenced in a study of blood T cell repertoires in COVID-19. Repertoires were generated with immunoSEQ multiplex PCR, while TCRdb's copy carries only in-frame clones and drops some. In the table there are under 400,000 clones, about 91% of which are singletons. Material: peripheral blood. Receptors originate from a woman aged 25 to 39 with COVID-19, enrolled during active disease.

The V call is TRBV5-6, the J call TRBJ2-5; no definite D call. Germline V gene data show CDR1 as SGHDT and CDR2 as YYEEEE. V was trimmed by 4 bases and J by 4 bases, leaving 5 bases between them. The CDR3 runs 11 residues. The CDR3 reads CASSMRETQYF. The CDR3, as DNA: TGTGCCAGCAGCATGAGAGAGACCCAGTACTTC.

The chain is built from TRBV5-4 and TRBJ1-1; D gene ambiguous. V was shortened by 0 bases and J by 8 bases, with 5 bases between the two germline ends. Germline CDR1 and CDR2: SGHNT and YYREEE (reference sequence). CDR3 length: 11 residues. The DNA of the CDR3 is TGTGCCAGCAGCTTGGCGGGGGAAGCTTTCTTT. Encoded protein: CASSLAGEAFF.

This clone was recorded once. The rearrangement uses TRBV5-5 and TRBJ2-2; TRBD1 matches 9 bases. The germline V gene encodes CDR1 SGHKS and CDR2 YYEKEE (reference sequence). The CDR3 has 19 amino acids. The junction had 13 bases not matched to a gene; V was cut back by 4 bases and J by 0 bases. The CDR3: CASSLSPGTGFANTGELFF. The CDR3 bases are TGTGCCAGCAGCCTAAGTCCCGGGACAGGGTTCGCGAACACCGGGGAGCTGTTTTTT.

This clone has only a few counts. CDR3 sequence reads: CASSPLFPSGYTF. The CDR3 DNA sequence: TGTGCCAGCAGCCCCCTCTTCCCGAGTGGCTACACCTTC. The J gene is TRBJ1-2, the V gene TRBV7-2, with D unresolved. The CDR3 extends over 13 amino acids. The V gene's germline CDR1 is SGHTA and CDR2 FQGNSA. Deletions cut 5 bases from V and 7 bases from J, with 14 bases between. The full variable domain, its missing parts supplied by reference TRBV7-2 and TRBJ1-2, is GAGVSQSPSNKVTEKGKDVELRCDPISGHTALYWYRQSLGQGLEFLIYFQGNSAPDKSGLPSDRFSAERTGGSVSTLTIQRTQQEDSAVYLCASSPLFPSGYTFGSGTRLTVV.

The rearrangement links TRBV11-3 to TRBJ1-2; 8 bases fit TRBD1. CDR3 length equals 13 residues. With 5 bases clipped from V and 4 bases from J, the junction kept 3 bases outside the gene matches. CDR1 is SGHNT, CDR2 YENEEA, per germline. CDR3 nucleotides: TGTGCCAGCAGCGTGGACAGGGCCTATGGCTACACCTTC. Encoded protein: CASSVDRAYGYTF.

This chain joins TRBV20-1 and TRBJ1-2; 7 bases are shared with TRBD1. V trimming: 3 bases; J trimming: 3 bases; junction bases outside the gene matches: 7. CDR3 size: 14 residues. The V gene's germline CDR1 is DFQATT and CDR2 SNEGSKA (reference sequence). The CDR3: CSASLQGSDYGYTF. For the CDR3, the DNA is TGCAGTGCTAGTTTACAGGGGAGTGACTATGGCTACACCTTC.

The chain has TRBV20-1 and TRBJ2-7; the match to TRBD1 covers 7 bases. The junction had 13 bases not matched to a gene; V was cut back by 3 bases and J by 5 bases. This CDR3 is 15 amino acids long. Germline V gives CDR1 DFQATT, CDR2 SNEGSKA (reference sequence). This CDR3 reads CSASSGGGATNEQYV. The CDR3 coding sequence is TGCAGTGCTAGTTCAGGGGGTGGTGCCACCAACGAGCAGTACGTC.

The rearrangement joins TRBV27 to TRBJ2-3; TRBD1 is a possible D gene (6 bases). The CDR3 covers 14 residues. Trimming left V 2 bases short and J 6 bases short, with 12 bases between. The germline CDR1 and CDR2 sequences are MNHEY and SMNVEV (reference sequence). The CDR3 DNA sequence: TGTGCCAGCAGTTTAAGACAGGCCAGGGATACGCAGTATTTT. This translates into CASSLRQARDTQYF.

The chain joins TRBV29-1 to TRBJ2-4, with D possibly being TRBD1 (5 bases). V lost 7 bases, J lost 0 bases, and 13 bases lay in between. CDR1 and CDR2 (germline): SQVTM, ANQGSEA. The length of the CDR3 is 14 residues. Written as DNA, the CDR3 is TGCAGCGCCAGGGATTTTCTAGCCAAAAACATTCAGTACTTC. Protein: CSARDFLAKNIQYF.

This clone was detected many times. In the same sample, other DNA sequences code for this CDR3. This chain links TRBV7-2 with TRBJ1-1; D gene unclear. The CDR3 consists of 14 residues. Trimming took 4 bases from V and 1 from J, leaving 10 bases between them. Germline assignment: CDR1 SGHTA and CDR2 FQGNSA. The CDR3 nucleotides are TGTGCCAGCAGCTCCCTAGGCGGGAACACTGAAGCTTTCTTT. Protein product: CASSSLGGNTEAFF. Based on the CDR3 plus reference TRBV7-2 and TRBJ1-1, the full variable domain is GAGVSQSPSNKVTEKGKDVELRCDPISGHTALYWYRQSLGQGLEFLIYFQGNSAPDKSGLPSDRFSAERTGGSVSTLTIQRTQQEDSAVYLCASSSLGGNTEAFFGQGTRLTVV.

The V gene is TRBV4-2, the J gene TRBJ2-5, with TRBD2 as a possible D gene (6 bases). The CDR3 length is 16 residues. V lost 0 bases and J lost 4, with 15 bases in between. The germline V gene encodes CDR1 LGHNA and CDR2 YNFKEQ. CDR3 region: CASSQEHGGIRETQYF. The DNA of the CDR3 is TGTGCCAGCAGCCAAGAACACGGGGGAATCAGAGAGACCCAGTACTTC.

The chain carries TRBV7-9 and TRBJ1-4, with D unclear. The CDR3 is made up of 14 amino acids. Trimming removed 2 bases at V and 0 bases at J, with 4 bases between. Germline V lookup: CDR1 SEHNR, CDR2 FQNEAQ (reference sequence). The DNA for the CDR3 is TGTGCCAGCAGCTTACTTTCAACTAATGAAAAACTGTTTTTT. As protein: CASSLLSTNEKLFF.

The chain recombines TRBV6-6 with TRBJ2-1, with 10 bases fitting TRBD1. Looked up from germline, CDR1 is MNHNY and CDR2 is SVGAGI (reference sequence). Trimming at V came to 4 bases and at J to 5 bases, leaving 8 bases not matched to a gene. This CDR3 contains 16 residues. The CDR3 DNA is TGTGCCAGCAGTTCGAGACAGGGGGCATGGGACAATGAGCAGTTCTTC. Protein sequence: CASSSRQGAWDNEQFF.

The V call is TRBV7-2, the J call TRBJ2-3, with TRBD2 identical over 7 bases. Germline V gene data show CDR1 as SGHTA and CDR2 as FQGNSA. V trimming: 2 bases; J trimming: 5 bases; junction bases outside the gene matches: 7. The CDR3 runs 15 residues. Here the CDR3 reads CASSLSRLAGDTQYF. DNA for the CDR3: TGTGCCAGCAGCTTATCTAGACTAGCCGGAGATACGCAGTATTTT.

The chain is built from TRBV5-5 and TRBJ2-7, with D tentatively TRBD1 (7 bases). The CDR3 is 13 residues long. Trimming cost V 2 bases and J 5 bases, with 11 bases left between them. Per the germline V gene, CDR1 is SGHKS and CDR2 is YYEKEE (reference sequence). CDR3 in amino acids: CASSFARGDEQYF. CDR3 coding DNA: TGTGCCAGCAGCTTCGCCAGGGGGGACGAGCAGTACTTC.

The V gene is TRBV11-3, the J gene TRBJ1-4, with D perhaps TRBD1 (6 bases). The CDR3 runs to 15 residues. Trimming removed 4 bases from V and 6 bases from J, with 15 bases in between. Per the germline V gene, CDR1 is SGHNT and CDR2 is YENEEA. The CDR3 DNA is TGTGCCAGCAGCTACCGCCTGGGGGCTTATGAAAAACTGTTTTTT. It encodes CASSYRLGAYEKLFF.

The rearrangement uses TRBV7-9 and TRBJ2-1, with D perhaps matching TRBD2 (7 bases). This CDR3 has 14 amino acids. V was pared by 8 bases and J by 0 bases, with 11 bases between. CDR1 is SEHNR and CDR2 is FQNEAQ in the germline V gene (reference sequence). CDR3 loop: CASSRGLSYNEQFF. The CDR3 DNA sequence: TGTGCCAGCTCGCGGGGGCTCTCCTACAATGAGCAGTTCTTC. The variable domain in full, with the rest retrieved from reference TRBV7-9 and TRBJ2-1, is DTGVSQNPRHKITKRGQNVTFRCDPISEHNRLYWYRQTLGQGPEFLTYFQNEAQLEKSRLLSDRFSAERPKGSFSTLEIQRTEQGDSAMYLCASSRGLSYNEQFFGPGTRLTVL.

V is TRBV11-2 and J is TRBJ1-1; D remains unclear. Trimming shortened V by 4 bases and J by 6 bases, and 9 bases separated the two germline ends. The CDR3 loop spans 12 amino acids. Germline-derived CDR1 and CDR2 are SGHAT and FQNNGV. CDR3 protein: CASSSGGAEAFF. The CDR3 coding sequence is TGTGCCAGCAGCTCGGGCGGGGCTGAAGCTTTCTTT. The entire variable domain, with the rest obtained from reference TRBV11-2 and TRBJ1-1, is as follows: EAGVAQSPRYKIIEKRQSVAFWCNPISGHATLYWYQQILGQGPKLLIQFQNNGVVDDSQLPKDRFSAERLKGVDSTLKIQPAKLEDSAVYLCASSSGGAEAFFGQGTRLTVV.

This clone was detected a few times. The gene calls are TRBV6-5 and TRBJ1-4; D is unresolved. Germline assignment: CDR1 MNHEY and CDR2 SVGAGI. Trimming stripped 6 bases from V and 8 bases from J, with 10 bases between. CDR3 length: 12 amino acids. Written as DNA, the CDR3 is TGTGCCAGCAGGACAAGTGGCGAAAAACTGTTTTTT. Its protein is CASRTSGEKLFF.

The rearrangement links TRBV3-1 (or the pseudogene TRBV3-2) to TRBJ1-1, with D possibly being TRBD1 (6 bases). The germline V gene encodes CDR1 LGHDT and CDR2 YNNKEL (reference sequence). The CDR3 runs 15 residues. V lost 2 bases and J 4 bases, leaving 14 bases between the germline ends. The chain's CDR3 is CASSQRARGVTEAFF. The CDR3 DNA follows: TGTGCCAGCAGCCAACGGGCCAGGGGAGTCACTGAAGCTTTCTTT.

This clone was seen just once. The CDR3 here is CATSDFVDRGDVTYNEQFF. CDR3 in DNA: TGTGCCACCAGTGATTTCGTGGACAGGGGAGACGTTACCTACAATGAGCAGTTCTTC. This sequence joins TRBV24-1 and TRBJ2-1, with 9 bases identical to TRBD1. The J segment lost 2 bases and the V segment lost 1 base, leaving 11 bases of the junction unmatched. Germline CDR1 is KGHDR and CDR2 is SFDVKD. The CDR3 runs 19 residues.

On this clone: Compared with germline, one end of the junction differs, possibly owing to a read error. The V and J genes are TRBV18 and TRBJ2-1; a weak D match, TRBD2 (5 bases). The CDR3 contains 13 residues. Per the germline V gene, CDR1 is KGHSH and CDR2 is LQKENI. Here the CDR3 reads CASSPQEADYRLF. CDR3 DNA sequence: TGTGCCAGCTCACCACAGGAGGCAGATTATCGCCTCTTC.

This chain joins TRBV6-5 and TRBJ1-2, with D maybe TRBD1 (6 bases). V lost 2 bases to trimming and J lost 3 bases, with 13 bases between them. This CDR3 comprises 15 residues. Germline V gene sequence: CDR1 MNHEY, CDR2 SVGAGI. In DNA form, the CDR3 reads TGTGCCAGCAGTTACACCCTGGACAGTCACTATGGCTACACCTTC. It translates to CASSYTLDSHYGYTF.